This entry lists 24 T cell receptor beta chains sequenced from one sample in a study of blood T cells in healthy people across ages. Sample-barcoded 5' priming and a J-beta primer mix drove a second PCR of about 6 to 11 cycles. MiXCR, run by TCRdb on the 5' RACE reads, gives a single entry per CDR3 protein. Counted here are about 780,000 distinct CDR3 sequences, about 42% occurring once; the ten biggest clones make up around 18%. Sequencing was performed on blood. Every receptor here comes from a man older than 75 in good health.

The CDR3 loop reads CSVPGRNNEQFF. The CDR3 DNA follows: TGCAGTGTTCCGGGACGGAACAATGAGCAGTTCTTC. This chain joins TRBV20-1 and TRBJ2-1; D possibly uses TRBD1 or TRBD2 (5 bases each). Per germline, CDR1 DFQATT and CDR2 SNEGSKA (reference sequence). Between the trimmed V and J ends, which lost 7 bases and 5 bases, there was a span of 12 bases. The CDR3 runs to 12 residues.

V gene TRBV20-1 combines with J gene TRBJ2-7; TRBD2 aligns across 10 bases. TRBJ2-5 matches the DNA end more closely, so the J call is doubtful. The CDR3 is 14 residues long. Germline V gene lookup returns CDR1 DFQATT and CDR2 SNEGSKA (reference sequence). The CDR3 spells CSARDPAGGETQYF. The CDR3 DNA reads TGCAGTGCTAGAGACCCAGCGGGAGGGGAGACCCAGTACTTC.

The rearrangement links TRBV25-1 to TRBJ2-1, with D perhaps TRBD2 (6 bases). Germline V gene data show CDR1 as MGHDK and CDR2 as SYGVNS. The CDR3 has 14 amino acids. The V end was cut by 4 bases, the J end by 10 bases, with 17 bases between. Written as DNA, the CDR3 is TGTGCCAGCAGTGCCCAGACTAGAGTTTGGGAGCAGTTCTTC. Translation gives CASSAQTRVWEQFF.

This clonotype was detected only a few times. This chain uses TRBV12-3 or TRBV12-4 with TRBJ2-5, with D perhaps matching TRBD2 (5 bases). Trimming pared 6 bases from V and 7 bases from J, leaving 15 bases between. The CDR3 length is 13 residues. CDR3 protein: CASRRTSLGTQYF. CDR3 nucleotide sequence: TGTGCCAGCAGAAGAACTAGTTTAGGGACCCAGTACTTC.

This clonotype was observed many times. The V and J genes are TRBV29-1 and TRBJ2-7; the match to TRBD1 covers 9 bases. V was clipped by 4 bases and J by 4 bases; unmatched bases: 14. The CDR3 is 16 amino acids. Germline CDR1 and CDR2: SQVTM and ANQGSEA. The CDR3: CSVGQNRGPLPYEQYF. CDR3 bases: TGCAGCGTTGGGCAAAACAGGGGGCCTTTGCCGTACGAGCAGTACTTC.

The chain recombines TRBV7-9 with TRBJ2-1; D might be TRBD1 (5 bases). V lost 5 bases and J 7 bases, leaving 9 bases between the germline ends. The CDR3 loop spans 12 amino acids. Germline CDR1 SEHNR, CDR2 FQNEAQ (reference sequence). CDR3 protein: CASSTQGNEQFF. The DNA of the CDR3 is TGTGCCAGCAGCACTCAGGGAAATGAGCAGTTCTTC.

The CDR3 here is CASSQASGISYEQYF. The CDR3 bases are TGCGCCAGCAGCCAAGCTAGCGGGATCTCCTACGAGCAGTACTTC. The J gene is TRBJ2-7, the V gene TRBV4-3; 9 bases match TRBD2. This CDR3 comprises 15 residues. From germline, CDR1 is LGHNA and CDR2 YSLEER. J was trimmed by 0 bases and V by 1 base; bases with no gene match: 1.

The V call is TRBV4-2, the J call TRBJ2-5, with no clear D. The germline V gene has CDR1 LGHNA and CDR2 YNFKEQ. The CDR3 runs 16 residues. V lost 2 bases, J lost 5 bases, and 18 bases lay in between. The CDR3 nucleotides are TGTGCCAGCAGCCAACTCCTCGCAAGGGATTCTGAGACCCAGTACTTC. It translates to CASSQLLARDSETQYF.

This clonotype was counted only a few times. The chain couples TRBV11-1 to TRBJ2-7, with TRBD2 matching over 12 bases. The CDR3 is 18 residues long. In germline, CDR1 is SGHAT, CDR2 FQDESV (reference sequence). V gave up 2 bases and J gave up 0 bases; unmatched junction bases: 8. CDR3 in amino acids: CASSLKLAGGPGSYEQYF. The CDR3 DNA follows: TGTGCCAGCAGCTTAAAGCTAGCGGGAGGGCCTGGCTCCTACGAGCAGTACTTC.

This chain uses TRBV20-1 with TRBJ2-7; TRBD1 matches at 11 bases. With the DNA end fitting TRBJ2-5 better, the J assignment may be wrong. CDR1 and CDR2 (germline): DFQATT, SNEGSKA (reference sequence). The CDR3 consists of 18 residues. The CDR3 DNA reads as TGCAGTGCTAGAGATCCCGCTGGGACAGGGGGGGCATTGGAGACCCAGTACTTC. This sequence encodes CSARDPAGTGGALETQYF.

The rearrangement uses TRBV20-1 and TRBJ2-3; 7 bases align to TRBD2. The CDR3 sequence is 14 residues long. The germline V gene has CDR1 DFQATT and CDR2 SNEGSKA (reference sequence). V lost 5 bases, J lost 7 bases, and 12 bases stayed unmatched. CDR3 loop: CSALTSAGTNTQYF. The CDR3 DNA reads TGCAGTGCTCTTACTAGCGCCGGCACGAATACGCAGTATTTT.

The chain employs TRBV7-9 and TRBJ2-2; TRBD2 agrees at 10 bases. The CDR3 totals 16 residues. CDR1 SEHNR and CDR2 FQNEAQ come from the germline V gene (reference sequence). The ends lost 6 bases at V and 6 bases at J; junction bases unmatched: 10. In nucleotides, the CDR3 is TGTGCCAGCAGGGAGCTAGCGGGAGCATGGTCCGGGGAGCTGTTTTTT. It translates to CASRELAGAWSGELFF.

For the CDR3, the DNA is TGTGCCAGCAGTTTGACGGACATCTACAGTGAGCAGTACTTC. Protein product: CASSLTDIYSEQYF. The rearrangement links TRBV12-3 or TRBV12-4 to TRBJ2-5; D may be TRBD1 (5 bases). With 3 bases removed from V and 11 bases from J, the gap between germline ends came to 19 bases. The CDR3 is 14 residues long.

This clonotype was recorded many times. The chain has TRBV12-3 or TRBV12-4 and TRBJ2-7; 7 bases fit TRBD1. V dropped 5 bases and J dropped 4; count of bases not matched to a gene: 14. This CDR3 has 16 residues. The CDR3 loop reads CASSPRGRGFFYEQYF. The CDR3 bases are TGTGCCAGCAGTCCCCGTGGCAGGGGGTTCTTTTACGAGCAGTACTTC.

Notes on this clonotype: A much larger clone lies a single base off, so this may be a read error. V and J are TRBV11-2 and TRBJ2-5; TRBD1 matches at 8 bases. Germline CDR1 and CDR2: SGHAT and FQNNGV. The CDR3 sequence is 13 residues long. Trimming at V came to 8 bases and at J to 11 bases, leaving 13 bases not matched to a gene. CDR3 residues: CASSGTGIYVQYF. The CDR3 DNA reads as TGTGCCAGCTCCGGGACAGGAATCTACGTGCAGTACTTC. The whole variable domain, filled in from reference TRBV11-2 and TRBJ2-5, reads EAGVAQSPRYKIIEKRQSVAFWCNPISGHATLYWYQQILGQGPKLLIQFQNNGVVDDSQLPKDRFSAERLKGVDSTLKIQPAKLEDSAVYLCASSGTGIYVQYFGPGTRLLVL.

Points on this clonotype: A read error may explain this, as a much larger clone is one base away. This sequence joins TRBV9 and TRBJ2-1; D might be TRBD1 (5 bases). The DNA end lines up better with TRBJ2-7; the J call may be wrong. This CDR3 spans 15 amino acids. The germline CDR1 and CDR2 sequences are SGDLS and YYNGEE. The CDR3 spells CASSVDGGAYNEQYF. In DNA, the CDR3 is TGTGCCAGCAGCGTAGACGGTGGGGCCTACAATGAGCAGTACTTC.

This rearrangement joins TRBV20-1 to TRBJ2-1; 8 nucleotides align to TRBD2. The J call may be mistaken, given a closer DNA end match to TRBJ2-7. Germline V gives CDR1 DFQATT, CDR2 SNEGSKA (reference sequence). The CDR3 covers 14 residues. The CDR3 DNA is TGCAGTGCCGCCCGAGCGGGAGTCTACAATGAGCAGTACTTC. The encoded protein is CSAARAGVYNEQYF.

This clonotype was detected a few times. The chain couples TRBV4-3 to TRBJ2-7, with TRBD2 identical over 7 bases. The CDR3 runs to 15 residues. CDR1 is LGHNA, CDR2 YSLEER, per germline. With 0 bases clipped from V and 6 bases from J, the junction kept 8 bases outside the gene matches. For the CDR3, the DNA is TGCGCCAGCAGCCAAGATCGCCAGGGAGGGTCCGAGCAGTACTTC. It specifies CASSQDRQGGSEQYF.

The chain has TRBV6-4 and TRBJ2-1; 9 nucleotides line up with TRBD2. The ends lost 0 bases at V and 6 bases at J; junction bases unmatched: 0. Germline V gene lookup returns CDR1 MRHNA and CDR2 SNTAGT. The CDR3 runs 14 residues. CDR3 sequence: CASSDSRGGNEQFF. The DNA of the CDR3 is TGTGCCAGCAGTGACTCGCGGGGGGGCAATGAGCAGTTCTTC.

This clonotype was observed a handful of times. V usage is TRBV28 and J usage is TRBJ2-7; D is perhaps TRBD2 (5 bases). V lost 7 bases, J lost 1 base, and 14 bases lay in between. Germline V gene data show CDR1 as MDHEN and CDR2 as SYDVKM. The length of the CDR3 is 14 residues. CDR3 coding DNA: TGTGCCAGCACGCGGGCAGCCAATTCCTACGAGCAGTACTTC. Its protein product is CASTRAANSYEQYF.

This clonotype was seen more than once but under ten times. The V and J genes are TRBV6-4 and TRBJ2-1; D remains unclear. V lost 4 bases and J 5 bases, leaving 9 bases between the germline ends. The germline gives CDR1 MRHNA, CDR2 SNTAGT. This CDR3 contains 13 residues. The CDR3 DNA reads TGTGCCAGCAGTGTCAGACCGAACAATGAGCAGTTCTTC. This sequence encodes CASSVRPNNEQFF.

V and J are TRBV29-1 and TRBJ2-3; D might be TRBD1 or TRBD2, each matching 5 bases. CDR3 length: 17 residues. Germline CDR1 SQVTM, CDR2 ANQGSEA. Trimming removed 6 bases from V and 1 base from J, with 23 bases in between. The CDR3, as DNA: TGCAGCGTGGGGGATTTACGGGCGGCTAGACGCACAGATACGCAGTATTTT. Its protein is CSVGDLRAARRTDTQYF.

This clonotype showed up many times. Relative to the germline gene, one junction end is altered; a read error may explain this. The gene calls are TRBV10-1 and TRBJ2-5, with D perhaps TRBD2 (6 bases). The CDR3 is 13 amino acids. The germline V gene has CDR1 WNHNN and CDR2 SYGVQD (reference sequence). CDR3 amino acids: CASSEGLQETQYF. The CDR3 DNA sequence: TGTGCCAGCAGCGAGGGACTCCAAGAGACCCAGTACTTC.

The V call is TRBV9, the J call TRBJ2-5, with 10 nucleotides matching TRBD2. Per the germline V gene, CDR1 is SGDLS and CDR2 is YYNGEE. Germline trimming cut 3 bases from V and 11 bases from J; bases unmatched to any gene: 16. This CDR3 has 16 amino acids. The CDR3 DNA reads TGTGCCAGCAGCGCCCGAGCGGGAGGGCCTGTCAATGAGCAGTACTTC. Encoded protein: CASSARAGGPVNEQYF.